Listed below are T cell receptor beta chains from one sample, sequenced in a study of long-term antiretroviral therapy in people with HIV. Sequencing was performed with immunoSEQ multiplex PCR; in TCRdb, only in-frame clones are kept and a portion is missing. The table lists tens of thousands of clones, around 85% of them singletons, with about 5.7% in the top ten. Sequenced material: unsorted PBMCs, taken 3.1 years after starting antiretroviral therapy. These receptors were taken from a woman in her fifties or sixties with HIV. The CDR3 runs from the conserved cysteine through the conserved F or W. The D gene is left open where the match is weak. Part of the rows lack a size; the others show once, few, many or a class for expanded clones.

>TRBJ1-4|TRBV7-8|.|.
CASSLDPGRQEKLFF
TGTGCCAGCAGCTTAGATCCGGGGCGGCAGGAAAAACTGTTTTTT
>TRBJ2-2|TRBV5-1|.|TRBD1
CASSLTRGSNTGELFF
TGCGCCAGCAGCCTTACCAGGGGGTCGAACACCGGGGAGCTGTTTTTT
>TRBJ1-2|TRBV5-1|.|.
CASSLDRVYYGYTF
TGCGCCAGCAGCTTGGACAGGGTCTACTATGGCTACACCTTC
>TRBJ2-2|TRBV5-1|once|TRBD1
CASSLPDAKAGDRVWTGELFF
TGCGCCAGCAGCTTACCAGACGCCAAGGCTGGGGACAGGGTTTGGACCGGGGAGCTGTTTTTT
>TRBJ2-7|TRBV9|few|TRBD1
CASSARDRDYEQYF
TGTGCCAGCAGCGCCCGGGACAGAGACTACGAGCAGTACTTC
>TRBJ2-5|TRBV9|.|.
CASSVTAAQETQYF
TGTGCCAGCAGCGTAACAGCGGCCCAAGAGACCCAGTACTTC
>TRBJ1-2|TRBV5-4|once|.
CASSLQGPSDYGYTF
TGTGCCAGCAGCCTGCAGGGGCCCTCAGACTATGGCTACACCTTC
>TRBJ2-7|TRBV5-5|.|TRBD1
CASSFRTGSYEQYF
TGTGCCAGCAGCTTCCGGACAGGGTCCTACGAGCAGTACTTC
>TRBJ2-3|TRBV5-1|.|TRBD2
CASSLVRQRGSSSTDTQYF
TGCGCCAGCAGCTTGGTAAGGCAGCGGGGGAGTTCTAGCACAGATACGCAGTATTTT
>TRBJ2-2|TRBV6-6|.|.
CASSYPLSTTARELFF
TGTGCCAGCAGTTACCCCCTATCCACTACAGCGAGGGAGCTGTTTTTT
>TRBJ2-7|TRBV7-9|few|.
CATTSGVEQYF
TGTGCCACAACCTCGGGGGTCGAGCAGTACTTC
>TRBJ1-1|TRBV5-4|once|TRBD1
CASRRDGTGGGRSWLEAFF
TGTGCCAGCAGGAGGGACGGGACAGGAGGGGGTCGGTCCTGGCTCGAAGCTTTCTTT
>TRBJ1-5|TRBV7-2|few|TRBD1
CASSLYEGASQPQHF
TGTGCCAGCAGCTTATATGAGGGGGCGAGTCAGCCCCAGCATTTT
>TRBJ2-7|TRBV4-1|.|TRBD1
CASSQDPGQEPYF
TGCGCCAGCAGCCAAGATCCGGGACAGGAACCGTACTTC
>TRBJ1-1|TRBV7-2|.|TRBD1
CASSLRGRGLGITEAFF
TGTGCCAGCAGCTTAAGGGGCAGGGGGCTTGGGATCACTGAAGCTTTCTTT
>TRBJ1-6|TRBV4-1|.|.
CASSQEQVLNSPLHF
TGCGCCAGCAGCCAGGAACAGGTTCTTAATTCACCCCTCCACTTT
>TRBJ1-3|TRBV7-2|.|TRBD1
CASSLQGAGNTIYF
TGTGCCAGCAGCTTACAGGGGGCTGGAAACACCATATATTTT
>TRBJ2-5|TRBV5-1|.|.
CASSSDVSQYF
TGCGCCAGCAGCTCCGACGTCTCCCAGTACTTC
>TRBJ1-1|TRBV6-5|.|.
CASSYSTRVRAFF
TGTGCCAGCAGTTACTCCACCCGGGTTAGAGCTTTCTTT
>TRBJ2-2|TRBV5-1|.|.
CASSLAGPNTGELFF
TGCGCCAGCAGCTTGGCTGGGCCGAACACCGGGGAGCTGTTTTTT
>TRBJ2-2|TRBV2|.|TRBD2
CASTRLAVNTGELFF
TGTGCCAGCACAAGACTAGCGGTGAACACCGGGGAGCTGTTTTTT
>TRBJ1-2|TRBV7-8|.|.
CASSQTDYGYTF
TGTGCCAGCAGCCAAACCGACTATGGCTACACCTTC
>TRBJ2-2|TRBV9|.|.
CASSPRRGELFF
TGTGCCAGCAGCCCAAGGAGGGGGGAGCTGTTTTTT